This T cell receptor beta chain was captured in a study of IL-17A CD8 T cells in psoriatic arthritis synovium. With regard to the full study: The study was designed to define the phenotype, molecular profile and function of synovial IL-17A+CD8+ T cells in the pathogenesis of psoriatic arthritis.

After DNA extraction (Qiagen), TCRbeta V-D-J rearrangements underwent bias-controlled amplification and then high-throughput sequencing (immunoSEQ; Adaptive Biotech). The study's processing was this. The immunoSEQ Analyzer platform was used for sequence-level analysis of productive sequences. Clonality was calculated as 1 minus Pielou's evenness, so values run from 0 (highly polyclonal) up to 1 (monoclonal). Repertoire overlap between subsets was quantified with the Morisita index, from 0 (no similarity) to 1 (complete similarity). TCRdb holds this immuneACCESS table with in-frame rearrangements only. Some clones are missing; in checked studies, unresolved V genes explain under half, and the rest has no known cause. Clone size and V and J calls were adopted from that table, with D and trimming inferred from the DNA. The sample yields roughly 540 clones; 60% to 80% were counted once. The ten largest make up about 15% of the sample.

This clone has a single count. The target of this receptor is not known. Base qualities were left out, and no much larger clone turns up one base away. Broader findings and caveats from the paper: Some individual clones occupied over 4% of the repertoire, though most synovial CD8+ subsets remained polyclonal. Only three patients were included in the TCR sequencing, a limited sample size that the authors acknowledged. In psoriatic arthritis, TCRbeta sequencing revealed that synovial Tc17 cells were polyclonal, with a median clonality of approximately 0.074. Cells came from synovial fluid rather than synovial tissue, since no psoriatic arthritis synovial tissue samples were available. In two patients, many Tc17 clones also appeared in the synovial Tc1 population, producing Morisita overlap indices above 0.85.

CDR3 length: 16 amino acids, cysteine to phenylalanine. Here the CDR3 DNA is all that survives: 48 bases in frame from base 1. CDR1 and CDR2 are drawn from the germline V gene: SNHLY, FYNNEI. After removal of 6 bases from V and 3 bases from J, the junction retains 13 bases not matched to a gene. CD3+ T cells were isolated magnetically, stimulated for about 1.5 hours with PMA and ionomycin, and then labeled using IL-17A and IFNgamma cytokine secretion assays. Synovial fluid effusions were aspirated from the actively inflamed joints of patients with psoriatic arthritis. For each patient, synovial fluid served as the source from which three memory CD8+ T cell populations were isolated by sorting: Tc1 cells (IL-17A-IFNgamma+), Tc17 cells (IL-17A+) and the bulk memory fraction, allowing their TCR repertoires to be compared. Psoriatic arthritis patients met the Classification of Psoriatic Arthritis Study Group (CASPAR) criteria. Cytokine-secreting cells were counterstained with viability dye and anti-CD3, CD8, CD14 and CD4 antibodies and sorted on a BD FACSAria. A few patients with psoriatic arthritis provided sorted synovial fluid CD8+ T cell subsets that underwent TCRbeta sequencing. Before use, synovial fluid mononuclear cells were separated with Lymphoprep and cryopreserved in liquid nitrogen. The medium used for cryopreservation was made up of around 50% fetal calf serum and approximately 9.5% dimethyl sulfoxide.

The clonotype comes from a human donor with psoriatic arthritis. The sequencing input was IL-17A+ (IFN-gamma+/-) memory CD8+ T cells from synovial fluid. What this sample's cell subset or site label stands for: IL-17A+IFNgamma+/- memory CD8+ (Tc17) cells. The V gene is TRBV2 and the J gene is TRBJ2-5; TRBD1 aligns with 7 central bases. The nucleotide sequence is given as TGTGCCAGCAGGGGGATTACAGGGGTTGAAGAAGAGACCCAGTACTTC. Its product reads: CASRGITGVEEETQYF.